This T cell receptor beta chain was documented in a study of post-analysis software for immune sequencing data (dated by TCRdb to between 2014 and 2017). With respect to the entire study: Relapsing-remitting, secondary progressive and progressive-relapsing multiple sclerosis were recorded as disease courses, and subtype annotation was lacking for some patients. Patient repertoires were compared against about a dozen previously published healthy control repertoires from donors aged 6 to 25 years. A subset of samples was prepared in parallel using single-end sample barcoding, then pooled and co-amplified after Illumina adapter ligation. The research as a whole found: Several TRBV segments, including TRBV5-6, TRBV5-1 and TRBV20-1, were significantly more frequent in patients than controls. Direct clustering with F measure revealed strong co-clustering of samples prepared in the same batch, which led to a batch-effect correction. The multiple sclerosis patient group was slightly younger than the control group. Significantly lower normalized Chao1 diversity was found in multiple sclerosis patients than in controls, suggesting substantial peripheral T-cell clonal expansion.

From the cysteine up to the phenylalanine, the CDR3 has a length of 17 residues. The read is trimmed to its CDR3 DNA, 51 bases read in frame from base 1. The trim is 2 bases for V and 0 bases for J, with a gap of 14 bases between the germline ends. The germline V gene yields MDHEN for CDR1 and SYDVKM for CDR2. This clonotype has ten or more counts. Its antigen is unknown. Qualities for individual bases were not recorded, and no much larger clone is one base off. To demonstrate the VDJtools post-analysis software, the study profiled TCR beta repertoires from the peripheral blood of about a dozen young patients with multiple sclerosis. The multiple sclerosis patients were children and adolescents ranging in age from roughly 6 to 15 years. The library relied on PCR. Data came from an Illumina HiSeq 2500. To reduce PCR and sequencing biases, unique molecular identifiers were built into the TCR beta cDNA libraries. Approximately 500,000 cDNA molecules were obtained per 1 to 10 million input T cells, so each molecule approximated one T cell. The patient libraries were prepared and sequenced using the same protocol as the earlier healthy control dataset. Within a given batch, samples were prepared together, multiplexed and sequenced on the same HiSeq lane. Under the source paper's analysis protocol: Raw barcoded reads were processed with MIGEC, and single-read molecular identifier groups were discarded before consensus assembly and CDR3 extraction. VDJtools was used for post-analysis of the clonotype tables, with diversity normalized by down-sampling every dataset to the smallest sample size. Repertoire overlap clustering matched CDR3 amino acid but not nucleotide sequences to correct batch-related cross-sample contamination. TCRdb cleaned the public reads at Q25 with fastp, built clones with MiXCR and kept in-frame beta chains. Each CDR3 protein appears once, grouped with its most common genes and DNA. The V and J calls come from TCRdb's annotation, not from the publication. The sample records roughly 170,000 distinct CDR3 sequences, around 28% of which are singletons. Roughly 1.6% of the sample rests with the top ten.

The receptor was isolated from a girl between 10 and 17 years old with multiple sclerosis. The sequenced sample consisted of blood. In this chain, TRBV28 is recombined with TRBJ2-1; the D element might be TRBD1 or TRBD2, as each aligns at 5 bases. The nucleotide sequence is TGTGCCAGCAGTTTAAATCCGGGACCCAGCTCCTACAATGAGCAGTTCTTC. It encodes CASSLNPGPSSYNEQFF.